These T cell receptor beta chains were read from a single sample in a study of T-cell memory formation after mild COVID-19. TCRdb re-derived calls from the 5' RACE reads in MiXCR, one entry per CDR3 protein. The sample lists 150,000 to 200,000 distinct CDR3 sequences, 14% occurring once. The sample consisted of PBMCs or a T cell subset sorted from them (not recorded which). The origin of the receptors is an adult woman who had mild COVID-19 (a few samples of this study predate the infection). Cell type and time point are not known. Both conserved end residues are part of each CDR3. A D gene is named only where the DNA matches it firmly. Expanded clones get a size class; other rows say once, few or many, or leave the size out.

abundance	d_gene	v_gene	j_gene	CDR3nt	CDR3aa
.	TRBD2	TRBV4-2	TRBJ2-3	TGTGCCAGCAGCCAACTGAGCGGGGGGCCATCCGATACGCAGTATTTT	CASSQLSGGPSDTQYF
few	.	TRBV6-6	TRBJ1-4	TGTGCCAGCTGGCGGTCCTATGAAAAACTGTTTTTT	CASWRSYEKLFF
.	TRBD2	TRBV7-9	TRBJ2-7	TGTGCCAGCAGCTCCTGGACTAGCGGGGCTGTCTACGAGCAGTACTTC	CASSSWTSGAVYEQYF
once	.	TRBV5-1	TRBJ2-3	TGCGCCAGCAGAGTGTTTTGGGGTACAGATACGCAGTATTTT	CASRVFWGTDTQYF
few	TRBD1	TRBV11-3	TRBJ1-1	TGTGCCAGCAGCTTACGGTCGACAGGGGGCTTGAACACTGAAGCTTTCTTT	CASSLRSTGGLNTEAFF
few	.	TRBV18	TRBJ2-3	TGTGCCAGCTCACCAAAGGCGGATACGCAGTATTTT	CASSPKADTQYF
few	TRBD2	TRBV11-2	TRBJ2-1	TGTGCCAGCAGCTCAGGGACTAGCGGGGGGAATGAGCAGTTCTTC	CASSSGTSGGNEQFF
few	.	TRBV5-1	TRBJ2-7	TGCGCCAGCAGCTTGGAAGTTGGCGGGACCTACGAGCAGTACTTC	CASSLEVGGTYEQYF
.	.	TRBV14	TRBJ2-3	TGTGCCAGCAGCCAAGTCCGCACAGATACGCAGTATTTT	CASSQVRTDTQYF
.	.	TRBV24-1	TRBJ2-1	TGTGCCACCAGTGGAGGGGAGTTTCTTTACAATGAGCAGTTCTTC	CATSGGEFLYNEQFF
.	TRBD1	TRBV25-1	TRBJ2-7	TGTGCCAGCAGTGGGACAGGGGATCCCCTCGAGCAGTACTTC	CASSGTGDPLEQYF
few	TRBD1	TRBV27	TRBJ1-2	TGTGCCAGCAGATTTCCGGGACAGGAATATGGCTACACCTTC	CASRFPGQEYGYTF
many	.	TRBV29-1	TRBJ2-1	TGCAGCGTTGATTGGCAGGGCGGCAATGAGCAGTTCTTC	CSVDWQGGNEQFF
few	TRBD2	TRBV27	TRBJ2-7	TGTGCCAGCACTCAGCGATGGGGGGACTATCCCTACGAGCAGTACTTC	CASTQRWGDYPYEQYF
many	.	TRBV5-1	TRBJ2-2	TGCGCCAGCAGCTTGGACTCCGGGGAGCTGTTTTTT	CASSLDSGELFF
.	TRBD1	TRBV7-2	TRBJ2-6	TGTGCCAGCAGCTCGATTGGCCAGGGGGCTGGGGCCAACGTCCTGACTTTC	CASSSIGQGAGANVLTF
few	.	TRBV11-2	TRBJ2-1	TGTGCCAGCACCCTCTTTGGGGCCACCAACTACAATGAGCAGTTCTTC	CASTLFGATNYNEQFF
few	.	TRBV5-1	TRBJ2-5	TGCGCCAGCAGCTTGATAGGCTATCAAGAGACCCAGTACTTC	CASSLIGYQETQYF
few	.	TRBV12-3/TRBV12-4	TRBJ1-5	TGTGCCAGCAGCGGACTGAGCAATCAGCCCCAGCATTTT	CASSGLSNQPQHF
.	.	TRBV5-4	TRBJ2-5	TGTGCCAGCAGACAGCAACCTATGACAGTGCAAGAGACCCAGTACTTC	CASRQQPMTVQETQYF
many	TRBD1	TRBV6-4	TRBJ2-3	TGTGCCAGCAGTCTAATCCCCTCCGGGACAGGGGGTGGCACAGATACGCAGTATTTT	CASSLIPSGTGGGTDTQYF
.	TRBD1	TRBV24-1	TRBJ2-7	TGTGCCACCAGTGATCCCGGACAGGGATACGAGCAGTACTTC	CATSDPGQGYEQYF
many	.	TRBV5-1	TRBJ2-5	TGCGCCAGCAGCTTGGCCCAGGGCGGAGGTTCGCCCCAGTACTTC	CASSLAQGGGSPQYF
few	TRBD1	TRBV29-1	TRBJ2-1	TGCAGCGCCACTTGGACAGGGCCGGGGCACTACAATGAGCAGTTCTTC	CSATWTGPGHYNEQFF
few	.	TRBV7-6	TRBJ2-7	TGTGCCAGCAGCTTAGCCCGCCGGGACGAGCAGTACTTC	CASSLARRDEQYF
few	.	TRBV25-1	TRBJ2-7	TGTGCCAGCAGTGAATCGGTTGGGCCAGCCTACGAGCAGTACTTC	CASSESVGPAYEQYF
.	.	TRBV27	TRBJ2-2	TGTGCCAGCACTAGCCATAGGGGGGCCGGGGAGCTGTTTTTT	CASTSHRGAGELFF
many	TRBD1	TRBV10-3	TRBJ1-2	TGTGCCATCAGCTCACCCGGGACAGGGCGTTGGCATGGCTACACCTTC	CAISSPGTGRWHGYTF
.	.	TRBV19	TRBJ1-1	TGTGCCAGTAGTATGCGGGTGGGTTCGTTCACTGAAGCTTTCTTT	CASSMRVGSFTEAFF
.	.	TRBV29-1	TRBJ2-5	TGCAGCGTGGAGCCTCAGGGTAGAGTAGAGACCCAGTACTTC	CSVEPQGRVETQYF
once	TRBD1	TRBV6-5	TRBJ1-2	TGTGCCAGCAGTTACTCGGACAGGGTGGACTATGGCTACACCTTC	CASSYSDRVDYGYTF
.	.	TRBV29-1	TRBJ1-5	TGCAGCGTTGATCCGTTGCACGATCAGCCCCAGCATTTT	CSVDPLHDQPQHF
many	TRBD1	TRBV13	TRBJ2-7	TGTGCCAGCAGCTTAGTACAGGGGTACGAGCAGTACTTC	CASSLVQGYEQYF
.	.	TRBV12-3/TRBV12-4	TRBJ2-2	TGTGCCAGCAGCCCTGGAGTCGGGGAGCTGTTTTTT	CASSPGVGELFF
few	.	TRBV9	TRBJ2-6	TGTGCCAGCAGCGTAAGCCAGGCCTTCCCTGGGGCCAACGTCCTGACTTTC	CASSVSQAFPGANVLTF
few	.	TRBV20-1	TRBJ1-1	TGCAGTGCTTTAGGCAGGGATAGGGGCACTGAAGCTTTCTTT	CSALGRDRGTEAFF
few	TRBD1	TRBV5-1	TRBJ2-7	TGCGCCAGCAGCCCGAACGGACAGGGCTCCTACGAGCAGTACTTC	CASSPNGQGSYEQYF
few	.	TRBV5-5	TRBJ2-4	TGTGCCAGCAGCTGGAGACAGGTTGAGGGGATAAGGGTTCAGTACTTC	CASSWRQVEGIRVQYF
few	TRBD2	TRBV7-8	TRBJ2-1	TGTGCCAGCAGCTCTAGGACTAGCGGGCTGAGCTCCTACAATGAGCAGTTCTTC	CASSSRTSGLSSYNEQFF
few	.	TRBV10-3	TRBJ2-7	TGTGCCATCAGTGAGTCGGGGATCTACGAGCAGTACTTC	CAISESGIYEQYF
.	TRBD1	TRBV4-3	TRBJ2-3	TGCGCCAGCAGCCAAGATGGGACAGGGGGCGGCACAGATACGCAGTATTTT	CASSQDGTGGGTDTQYF
few	.	TRBV30	TRBJ1-1	TGTGCCTGGAGTGCCGATACCAACACTGAAGCTTTCTTT	CAWSADTNTEAFF
many	.	TRBV5-1	TRBJ2-4	TGCGCCAGCAGCTTGGACGGCAGAGCCCTAGCCAAAAACATTCAGTACTTC	CASSLDGRALAKNIQYF
few	TRBD2	TRBV20-1	TRBJ2-7	TGCAGTGCTAGAGACGGGACTAGCGGTATCTACGAGCAGTACTTC	CSARDGTSGIYEQYF
few	.	TRBV7-6	TRBJ2-5	TGTGCCAGCAGCTTCGTGAGGGAGACCCAGTACTTC	CASSFVRETQYF
.	.	TRBV5-4	TRBJ2-5	TGTGCCAGCAGCTTGGAGAGTCGAGAGACCCAGTACTTC	CASSLESRETQYF
.	.	TRBV6-6	TRBJ2-1	TGTGCCAGCAGTTACGGAGCGTACAATGAGCAGTTCTTC	CASSYGAYNEQFF
.	TRBD1	TRBV4-1	TRBJ1-2	TGCGCCAGCAGCCATCGGGACAGGGAGAACTATGGCTACACCTTC	CASSHRDRENYGYTF
.	.	TRBV2	TRBJ2-1	TGTGCCAGCAGTGAGGGACTTTACAATGAGCAGTTCTTC	CASSEGLYNEQFF
many	TRBD2	TRBV20-1	TRBJ2-1	TGCAGTGCTAGAAGCGGGAGAGGCTACAATGAGCAGTTCTTC	CSARSGRGYNEQFF
.	.	TRBV5-1	TRBJ2-5	TGCGCCAGCAGCTTGGCCCTAGGGGTGGAGACCCAGTACTTC	CASSLALGVETQYF
.	.	TRBV5-1	TRBJ2-1	TGCGCCAGCAGCCGGGGGCGACGGGTTGAGCAGTTCTTC	CASSRGRRVEQFF
few	TRBD1	TRBV12-3/TRBV12-4	TRBJ1-2	TGTGCCAGCAGCCAACAGGGGCGACAAAGCTATGGCTACACCTTC	CASSQQGRQSYGYTF
few	.	TRBV7-9	TRBJ1-5	TGTGCCAGCAGCTTAAGCACAGGCGATCAGCCCCAGCATTTT	CASSLSTGDQPQHF
many	.	TRBV20-1	TRBJ2-1	TGCAGTGCTAGAAGTGCGCATGAGCAGTTCTTC	CSARSAHEQFF
.	.	TRBV9	TRBJ2-1	TGTGCCAGCAGCGTACGGCTCCACGGAGCCTACAATGAGCAGTTCTTC	CASSVRLHGAYNEQFF
.	.	TRBV21-1	TRBJ2-1	TGTGCCAGCATGAAGGGGAATGAGCAGTTCTTC	CASMKGNEQFF
.	.	TRBV12-3/TRBV12-4	TRBJ2-3	TGTGCCAGCACCGCTACAGGACTGACAACAGATACGCAGTATTTT	CASTATGLTTDTQYF
few	TRBD1	TRBV25-1	TRBJ2-1	TGTGCCAGCAGGAAGGGGACAGCGAGCTCCTACAATGAGCAGTTCTTC	CASRKGTASSYNEQFF
few	.	TRBV4-1	TRBJ2-7	TGCGCCAGCAGCCAAGATGGTGCCTACGAGCAGTACTTC	CASSQDGAYEQYF